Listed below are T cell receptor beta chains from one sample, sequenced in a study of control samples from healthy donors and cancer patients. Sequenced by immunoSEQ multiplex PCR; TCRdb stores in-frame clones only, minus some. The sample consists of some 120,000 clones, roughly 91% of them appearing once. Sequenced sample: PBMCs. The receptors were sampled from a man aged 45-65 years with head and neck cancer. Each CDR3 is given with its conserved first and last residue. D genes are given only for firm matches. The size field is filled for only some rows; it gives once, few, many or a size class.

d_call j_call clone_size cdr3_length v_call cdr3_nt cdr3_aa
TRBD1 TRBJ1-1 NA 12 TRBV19 TGTGCCAGTAGTTCTTGGGACAGTGAAGCTTTCTTT CASSSWDSEAFF
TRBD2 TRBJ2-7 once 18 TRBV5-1 TGCGCCAGCAGCTCCCAGGTCCCGGGACTAGCGCGCCCCTACGAGCAGTACTTC CASSSQVPGLARPYEQYF
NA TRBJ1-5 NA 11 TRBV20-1 TGCAGTGCTAGAGATCACCAGGGGCAGGGATTT CSARDHQGQGF
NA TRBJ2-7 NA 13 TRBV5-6 TGTGCCAGCAGCCGGGGACGTTCCTACGAGCAGTACTTC CASSRGRSYEQYF
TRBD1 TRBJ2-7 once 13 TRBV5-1 TGCGCCAGCAGCTTGGGACAGGGATTCGAGCAGTACTTC CASSLGQGFEQYF
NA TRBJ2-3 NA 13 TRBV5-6 TGTGCCAGCAGCTTTGCGGAGACAGATACGCAGTATTTT CASSFAETDTQYF
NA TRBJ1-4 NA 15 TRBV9 TGTGCCAGCAGCGCGGGCGTAAACCTTTGGGAAAAACTGTTTTTT CASSAGVNLWEKLFF
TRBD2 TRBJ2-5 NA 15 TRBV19 TGTGCCAGTAGTATAGTTCCAGCGGGGGGGGAGACCCAGTACTTC CASSIVPAGGETQYF
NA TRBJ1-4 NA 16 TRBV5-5 TGTGCCAGCGGACCAGACAGAACAGCAACTAATGAAAAACTGTTTTTT CASGPDRTATNEKLFF
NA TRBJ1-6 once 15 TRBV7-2 TGTGCCAGCAGAACTGACAGCACGACGAGTTCACCCCTCCACTTT CASRTDSTTSSPLHF
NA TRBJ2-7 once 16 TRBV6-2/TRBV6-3 TGTGCCAGCAGTTATTGGTCAGATCGGATCATAATGGAGCAGTACTTC CASSYWSDRIIMEQYF
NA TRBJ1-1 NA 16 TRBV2 TGTGCCAGCAGTGAAGTAGGGTTGGGCCGTAACACTGAAGCTTTCTTT CASSEVGLGRNTEAFF
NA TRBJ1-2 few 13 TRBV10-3 TGTGCCATCACCCCGGCAGGAGGCTATGGCTACACCTTC CAITPAGGYGYTF
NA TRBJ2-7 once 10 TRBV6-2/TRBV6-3 TGTGCCAGCAGTCCCGACGAGCAGTACTTC CASSPDEQYF
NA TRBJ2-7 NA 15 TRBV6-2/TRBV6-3 TGTGCCAGCAGTTCTGGTGGAGGGAAATCCTACGAGCAGTACTTC CASSSGGGKSYEQYF
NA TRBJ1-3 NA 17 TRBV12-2 TGTGCAAGTCGCTCTCGACAGCGTGCCTTCTCTGGAAACACCATATATTTT CASRSRQRAFSGNTIYF
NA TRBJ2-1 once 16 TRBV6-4 TGTGCCAGCAGCAAAGAACAGGGGACTACCTACAATGAGCAGTTCTTC CASSKEQGTTYNEQFF
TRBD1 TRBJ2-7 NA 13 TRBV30 TGTGCCGGACCACCGGGACAGGTTTACGAGCAGTACTTC CAGPPGQVYEQYF
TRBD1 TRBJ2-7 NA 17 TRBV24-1 TGTGCCACCAGTGCTCCACCGAGGACAGGGGGTTCCTACGAGCAGTACTTC CATSAPPRTGGSYEQYF
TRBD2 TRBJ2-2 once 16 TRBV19 TGTGCCAGTAGTGTTAGCGGGGCGGCGAACACCGGGGAGCTGTTTTTT CASSVSGAANTGELFF
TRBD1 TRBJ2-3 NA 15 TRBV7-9 TGTGCCAGCAGCTCGGGGGACAGGGGCACAGATACGCAGTATTTT CASSSGDRGTDTQYF
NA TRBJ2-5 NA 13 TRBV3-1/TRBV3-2 TGTGCCAGCAGCCTTCGACAGGAAGAGACCCAGTACTTC CASSLRQEETQYF
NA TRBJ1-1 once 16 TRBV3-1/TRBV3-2 TGTGCCAGCAGCCGCGGTTGGCAGGGACCTAACACTGAAGCTTTCTTT CASSRGWQGPNTEAFF
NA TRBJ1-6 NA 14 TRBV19 TGTGCCAGTAGGAGGGGCACAGGGAGTTCACCCCTCCACTTT CASRRGTGSSPLHF
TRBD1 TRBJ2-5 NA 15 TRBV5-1 TGCGCCAGCCAAAAGGGGGCGCAGGGCCAAGAGACCCAGTACTTC CASQKGAQGQETQYF